One sample yielded the 30 T cell receptor beta chains listed below, sequenced in a study of regulatory T cells. Findings of the study overall: In CD3G-deficient patients, conventional CD4+ T cells were enriched for hydrophobic CDR3 residues at positions 6 and 7.

These receptors have no known antigen. The primer mix had 52 TRBV and 13 TRBJ primers. Measured with immunoSEQ multiplex PCR; TCRdb has only the in-frame clones, and not every one. The sample holds about 29,000 clones, 80% to 95% seen once. Sequenced material: conventional CD4+ T cells sorted from blood. The receptor set was obtained from a person aged 18 to 29 with CD3G deficiency.

The chain combines TRBV7-9 with TRBJ2-1; D unresolved. V was pared by 0 bases and J by 7 bases, with 4 bases between. The CDR3 runs to 12 residues. CDR1 and CDR2 from the germline V gene are SEHNR and FQNEAQ (reference sequence). CDR3 bases: TGTGCCAGCAGCTTAGCGAGGAATGAGCAGTTCTTC. Translating gives CASSLARNEQFF.

The chain is built from TRBV11-2 and TRBJ2-7, with 9 bases lining up with TRBD2. With V trimmed by 5 bases and J by 0 bases, 5 bases remained unmatched. CDR1 SGHAT and CDR2 FQNNGV come from the germline V gene. The CDR3 sequence is 15 residues long. Written as DNA, the CDR3 is TGTGCCAGCAGCAAGACTAGCGGTCTCTCCTACGAGCAGTACTTC. Encoded protein: CASSKTSGLSYEQYF.

The CDR3 region is CASSSPGTGSSEQYF. CDR3 coding DNA: TGTGCCAGCAGTTCCCCCGGGACAGGGAGCAGCGAGCAGTACTTC. This chain connects TRBV28 to TRBJ2-7, with 9 bases matching TRBD1. Germline V lookup: CDR1 MDHEN, CDR2 SYDVKM. Trimming took 4 bases from V and 6 from J; bases not matched to a gene: 10. CDR3 length: 15 amino acids. The complete variable domain, with remaining parts taken from reference TRBV28 and TRBJ2-7, reads DVKVTQSSRYLVKRTGEKVFLECVQDMDHENMFWYRQDPGLGLRLIYFSYDVKMKEKGDIPEGYSVSREKKERFSLILESASTNQTSMYLCASSSPGTGSSEQYFGPGTRLTVT.

The chain employs TRBV6-4 and TRBJ2-3; 12 bases map to TRBD2. The CDR3 has 20 amino acids. V was clipped by 2 bases and J by 0 bases; unmatched bases: 12. Germline loops: CDR1 MRHNA, CDR2 SNTAGT. In nucleotides, the CDR3 is TGTGCCAGCAGTGACGGGTTGACTAGCGGGAGTTATGGTAGCACAGATACGCAGTATTTT. Translating it yields CASSDGLTSGSYGSTDTQYF.

The count of this clone is one. The chain carries TRBV27 and TRBJ2-5, with D hard to call. CDR3 length: 13 residues. Trimming shortened V by 9 bases and J by 0 bases, and 11 bases separated the two germline ends. The germline CDR1 and CDR2 sequences are MNHEY and SMNVEV (reference sequence). This CDR3 reads CASMASYQETQYF. In DNA, the CDR3 is TGTGCCAGTATGGCCTCGTACCAAGAGACCCAGTACTTC.

The genes are TRBV28 and TRBJ2-7, with 11 nucleotides matching TRBD2. CDR1 is MDHEN, CDR2 SYDVKM, per germline. CDR3 length equals 16 residues. Trimming removed 4 bases from V and 0 bases from J; junction bases left unmatched: 5. The CDR3 coding sequence is TGTGCCAGCAGTTCCCGACTAGCGGGACTCTCCTACGAGCAGTACTTC. This sequence encodes CASSSRLAGLSYEQYF.

The chain has TRBV7-8 and TRBJ1-4; D is uncertain. Trimming took 6 bases from V and 2 from J, leaving 13 bases between them. The CDR3 runs to 15 residues. Per germline, CDR1 SGHVS and CDR2 FQNEAQ. DNA of the CDR3: TGTGCCAGCAGAAGCCGTCCTGGGACTAATGAAAAACTGTTTTTT. Translating it yields CASRSRPGTNEKLFF.

The chain carries TRBV28 and TRBJ2-3; D unclear. The V and J ends lost 1 base and 3 bases respectively, with 14 bases between them. This CDR3 region has 16 residues. Germline V gives CDR1 MDHEN, CDR2 SYDVKM. The CDR3 nucleotides are TGTGCCAGCAGTTTATCCAGACCTCTTCATACAGATACGCAGTATTTT. The encoded protein is CASSLSRPLHTDTQYF.

This clone was picked up a small number of times. The chain couples TRBV7-8 to TRBJ1-5; D uncertain. Trimming cost V 2 bases and J 3 bases, with 5 bases left between them. The germline gives CDR1 SGHVS, CDR2 FQNEAQ. The CDR3 consists of 13 residues. Here the CDR3 DNA reads TGTGCCAGCAGCTTATCCCTCAATCAGCCCCAGCATTTT. Encoded protein: CASSLSLNQPQHF.

The gene calls are TRBV28 and TRBJ2-1; TRBD2 aligns across 10 bases. The CDR3 contains 15 residues. Germline V CDR1 and CDR2: MDHEN, SYDVKM. Trimming removed 5 bases from V and 7 bases from J; junction bases left unmatched: 8. For the CDR3, the DNA is TGTGCCAGCAGTGGAGGACTAGCGGTCCGGAATGAGCAGTTCTTC. It specifies CASSGGLAVRNEQFF. The full variable domain, in which reference TRBV28 and TRBJ2-1 provide the parts outside the CDR3, is DVKVTQSSRYLVKRTGEKVFLECVQDMDHENMFWYRQDPGLGLRLIYFSYDVKMKEKGDIPEGYSVSREKKERFSLILESASTNQTSMYLCASSGGLAVRNEQFFGPGTRLTVL.

The CDR3, as DNA: TGTGCCAGCAGCCTAGACAGGGGTAGGACAGATACGCAGTATTTT. Its translation is CASSLDRGRTDTQYF. The gene calls are TRBV5-4 and TRBJ2-3; 8 positions agree with TRBD1. The J segment lost 3 bases and the V segment lost 4 bases, leaving 7 bases of the junction unmatched. CDR3 length: 15 amino acids. Germline V gives CDR1 SGHNT, CDR2 YYREEE (reference sequence).

The chain has TRBV5-1 and TRBJ1-2, with 8 bases lining up with TRBD1. The CDR3 has 15 residues. Germline V gene data show CDR1 as SGHRS and CDR2 as YFSETQ. The ends lost 0 bases at V and 4 bases at J; junction bases unmatched: 5. The CDR3: CASSLEAGGGYGYTF. CDR3 in DNA: TGCGCCAGCAGCTTGGAGGCAGGGGGCGGCTATGGCTACACCTTC. The full variable domain, its missing parts supplied by reference TRBV5-1 and TRBJ1-2, is KAGVTQTPRYLIKTRGQQVTLSCSPISGHRSVSWYQQTPGQGLQFLFEYFSETQRNKGNFPGRFSGRQFSNSRSEMNVSTLELGDSALYLCASSLEAGGGYGYTFGSGTRLTVV.

J is TRBJ1-2 and V is TRBV6-1; 9 bases align to TRBD1. The CDR3 length is 14 residues. Trimming at V came to 5 bases and at J to 4 bases, leaving 5 bases not matched to a gene. CDR1 MNHNS and CDR2 SASEGT come from the germline V gene. The CDR3 here is CASSRGQGFYGYTF. The CDR3 region has the DNA TGTGCCAGCAGTCGGGGACAGGGATTCTATGGCTACACCTTC.

The chain carries TRBV4-1 and TRBJ1-2; D is possibly TRBD1 (5 bases). Trimming cost V 0 bases and J 6 bases, with 14 bases left between them. Germline V gene lookup returns CDR1 MGHRA and CDR2 YSYEKL. This CDR3 is 15 amino acids long. In DNA form, the CDR3 reads TGCGCCAGCAGCCAAGAATGGGCCAGGGCGAATGGCTACACCTTC. Protein: CASSQEWARANGYTF.

CDR3 nucleotides: TGTGCCAGCAGCCTCTTGAATGAGCAGTTCTTC. As protein: CASSLLNEQFF. The V call is TRBV28, the J call TRBJ2-1; D not certain. This CDR3 has 11 amino acids. Germline V gene data show CDR1 as MDHEN and CDR2 as SYDVKM. V lost 6 bases and J lost 7, with 7 bases in between.

The chain combines TRBV5-1 with TRBJ2-3; a possible D gene is TRBD2 (6 bases). This CDR3 comprises 12 residues. Germline-derived CDR1 and CDR2 are SGHRS and YFSETQ. V lost 0 bases, J lost 9 bases, and 8 bases lay in between. CDR3 amino acids: CASSLGDSTQYF. The CDR3 region has the DNA TGCGCCAGCAGCTTGGGGGACTCCACGCAGTATTTT.

The J gene is TRBJ2-3, the V gene TRBV28; D unresolved. Germline values: CDR1 MDHEN, CDR2 SYDVKM. V was clipped by 5 bases and J by 1 base, with 4 bases between them. The CDR3 runs 12 residues. The DNA of the CDR3 is TGTGCCAGCAGTAGGGGCACAGATACGCAGTATTTT. Its protein is CASSRGTDTQYF.

CDR3 protein: CASSLGRSRGHQETQYF. The CDR3, as DNA: TGTGCCAGCAGCTTAGGCCGGTCGAGGGGTCACCAAGAGACCCAGTACTTC. The genes are TRBV7-9 and TRBJ2-5, with D perhaps being TRBD1 or TRBD2 (5 bases each). This CDR3 region has 17 residues. Looked up from germline, CDR1 is SEHNR and CDR2 is FQNEAQ (reference sequence). The ends were cut back, 1 base at V and 0 bases at J, with 15 bases in the middle.

CDR3 in amino acids: CASSESGRTPYEQYF. CDR3 in DNA: TGTGCCAGCAGTGAGAGCGGGAGGACCCCCTACGAGCAGTACTTC. The J gene is TRBJ2-7, the V gene TRBV28, with 9 bases aligning to TRBD2. The V and J ends lost 5 bases and 2 bases, in that order; junction bases with no gene match: 7. CDR3 length: 15 residues. CDR1 and CDR2 (germline): MDHEN, SYDVKM. The complete variable domain, with remaining parts taken from reference TRBV28 and TRBJ2-7, reads DVKVTQSSRYLVKRTGEKVFLECVQDMDHENMFWYRQDPGLGLRLIYFSYDVKMKEKGDIPEGYSVSREKKERFSLILESASTNQTSMYLCASSESGRTPYEQYFGPGTRLTVT.

CDR3 in DNA: TGTGCCAGCAGTTTGCCGACGGGCCGGGGGGAAAAACTGTTTTTT. It translates to CASSLPTGRGEKLFF. The rearrangement uses TRBV28 and TRBJ1-4, with D perhaps matching TRBD1 (5 bases). With 3 bases removed from V and 8 bases from J, the gap between germline ends came to 16 bases. The V gene's germline CDR1 is MDHEN and CDR2 SYDVKM. The CDR3 extends over 15 amino acids.

V and J are TRBV28 and TRBJ1-4; 8 nucleotides match TRBD1. V was pared by 2 bases and J by 8 bases, with 7 bases of the junction left unmatched. CDR1 is MDHEN, CDR2 SYDVKM, per germline. The CDR3 is 15 residues long. DNA of the CDR3: TGTGCCAGCAGTTTAAGCCGGACAGGGAGGGAAAAACTGTTTTTT. This gives the protein CASSLSRTGREKLFF.

The J gene is TRBJ2-1, the V gene TRBV7-9, with 9 bases that match TRBD1. There are 13 residues in the CDR3. Looked up from germline, CDR1 is SEHNR and CDR2 is FQNEAQ (reference sequence). V shed 5 bases and J 5 bases; nucleotides not matched to a gene: 1. For the CDR3, the DNA is TGTGCCAGCAGCCGGACAGGGGACAATGAGCAGTTCTTC. Protein product: CASSRTGDNEQFF.

The chain joins TRBV4-1 to TRBJ1-1, with D unresolved. The germline V gene encodes CDR1 MGHRA and CDR2 YSYEKL. The CDR3 runs 13 residues. Trimming removed 2 bases from V and 0 bases from J, with 4 bases in between. The DNA for the CDR3 is TGCGCCAGCAGCCAATGGGTGAACACTGAAGCTTTCTTT. Translation gives CASSQWVNTEAFF.

This clone has just one count. The chain employs TRBV6-1 and TRBJ2-7; weak D call: TRBD2 (6 bases). This CDR3 is 15 amino acids long. V was cut by 6 bases and J by 3 bases, with 18 bases left in between. CDR1 and CDR2 (germline): MNHNS, SASEGT. The CDR3 DNA reads as TGTGCCAGCAGCCAACAGGAAGGAGGGTTCTACGAGCAGTACTTC. This codes for CASSQQEGGFYEQYF.

V is TRBV28 and J is TRBJ2-2; weak D call: TRBD2 (5 bases). The V and J ends lost 5 bases and 0 bases respectively, with 10 bases between them. This CDR3 is 15 amino acids long. CDR1 is MDHEN, CDR2 SYDVKM, per germline. CDR3: CASSPSGTNTGELFF. DNA of the CDR3: TGTGCCAGCAGTCCCTCCGGGACGAACACCGGGGAGCTGTTTTTT.

The genes are TRBV7-9 and TRBJ1-5, with no clear D. Trimming cost V 5 bases and J 9 bases, with 26 bases left between them. The CDR3 runs to 17 residues. CDR1 and CDR2 (germline): SEHNR, FQNEAQ (reference sequence). In DNA form, the CDR3 reads TGTGCCAGCAGCCTTTCAACCCCCGGCACCCTAAGCAGGCCCCAGCATTTT. It translates to CASSLSTPGTLSRPQHF. Full variable domain (rest looked up from reference TRBV7-9 and TRBJ1-5): DTGVSQNPRHKITKRGQNVTFRCDPISEHNRLYWYRQTLGQGPEFLTYFQNEAQLEKSRLLSDRFSAERPKGSFSTLEIQRTEQGDSAMYLCASSLSTPGTLSRPQHFGDGTRLSIL.

The V call is TRBV11-2, the J call TRBJ1-1; D gene unclear. V was pared by 2 bases and J by 8 bases, with 12 bases between. This CDR3 spans 13 amino acids. The germline CDR1 and CDR2 sequences are SGHAT and FQNNGV. CDR3 DNA: TGTGCCAGCAGCTTAAGTAGGGTCAGGGAAGCTTTCTTT. Protein sequence: CASSLSRVREAFF.

The chain links TRBV7-8 to TRBJ1-5, with no clear D. Germline CDR1 is SGHVS and CDR2 is FQNEAQ. The V end was cut by 1 base, the J end by 7 bases, with 8 bases between. This CDR3 has 13 residues. This CDR3 is CASSLGIRQPQHF. The CDR3 bases are TGTGCCAGCAGCTTAGGGATCAGGCAGCCCCAGCATTTT.

J is TRBJ2-1 and V is TRBV28; 8 bases are shared with TRBD2. The ends lost 5 bases at V and 10 bases at J; junction bases unmatched: 7. The CDR3 loop spans 13 amino acids. Germline assignment: CDR1 MDHEN and CDR2 SYDVKM. The CDR3: CASSQSRLAEQFF. The CDR3, as DNA: TGTGCCAGCAGTCAATCGCGACTAGCGGAGCAGTTCTTC.

The rearrangement joins TRBV18 to TRBJ1-2; 12 bases map to TRBD1. Trimming removed 3 bases from V and 5 bases from J; junction bases left unmatched: 7. The CDR3 sequence is 16 residues long. The germline gives CDR1 KGHSH, CDR2 LQKENI. CDR3 nucleotides: TGTGCCAGCTCACCGGGGACAGGGGGCTACTATTATGGCTACACCTTC. Amino acid sequence: CASSPGTGGYYYGYTF.